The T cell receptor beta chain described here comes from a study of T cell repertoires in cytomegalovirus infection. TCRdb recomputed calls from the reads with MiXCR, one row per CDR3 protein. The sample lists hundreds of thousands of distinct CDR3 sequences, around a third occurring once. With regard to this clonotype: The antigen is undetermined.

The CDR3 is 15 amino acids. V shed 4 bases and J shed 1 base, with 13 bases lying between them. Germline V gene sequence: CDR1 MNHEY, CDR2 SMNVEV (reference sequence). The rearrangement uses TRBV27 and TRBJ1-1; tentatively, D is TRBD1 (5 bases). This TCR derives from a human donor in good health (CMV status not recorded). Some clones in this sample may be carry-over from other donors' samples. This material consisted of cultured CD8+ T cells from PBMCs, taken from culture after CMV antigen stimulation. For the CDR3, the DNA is TGTGCCAGCAGTTACAACAGGCTGGAGAACACTGAAGCTTTCTTT. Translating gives CASSYNRLENTEAFF.